Each of the 24 T cell receptor beta chains below was sequenced from the same sample in a study of T cell responses to AZD1222 COVID-19 vaccine. TCRdb keeps only in-frame clones here, not all; method: immunoSEQ multiplex PCR. The sample has 180,000 or so clones, about 91% seen once. The starting material was peripheral blood, obtained 28 days after the second AZD1222 dose. The source of these receptors is an adult who received the AZD1222 COVID-19 vaccine.

J is TRBJ1-6 and V is TRBV6-5; D may be TRBD1 (5 bases). This CDR3 is 13 amino acids long. Germline CDR1 is MNHEY and CDR2 is SVGAGI. V was trimmed by 6 bases and J by 3 bases, leaving 6 bases between them. CDR3 in amino acids: CASRTDYNSPLHF. The CDR3 region has the DNA TGTGCCAGCAGGACAGACTATAATTCACCCCTCCACTTT.

This clone was counted once. The V and J genes are TRBV5-4 and TRBJ1-1, with unresolved D. Germline V gene lookup returns CDR1 SGHNT and CDR2 YYREEE (reference sequence). The CDR3 runs 16 residues. With 7 bases removed from V and 1 base from J, the gap between germline ends came to 20 bases. The CDR3 nucleotides read TGTGCCAGCTTTGCAATCGGTCTCGGAGGGAACACTGAAGCTTTCTTT. Translation gives CASFAIGLGGNTEAFF.

This clone was observed a few times. The gene calls are TRBV12-5 and TRBJ1-3, with D possibly TRBD1 on 5 matching bases. CDR3 length equals 15 residues. V lost 2 bases to trimming and J lost 0 bases, with 8 bases between them. Germline V gene lookup returns CDR1 LGHNT and CDR2 FRNRAP. For the CDR3, the DNA is TGTGCTAGTGGTTTGTCGGGGGGCTCTGGAAACACCATATATTTT. As protein: CASGLSGGSGNTIYF.

V and J are TRBV24-1 and TRBJ1-5, with a possible D match to TRBD1 (6 bases). Germline V gene sequence: CDR1 KGHDR, CDR2 SFDVKD. V was clipped by 3 bases and J by 0 bases, with 11 bases between them. This CDR3 is 16 amino acids long. CDR3 DNA: TGTGCCACCAGTGATGGTAGGGGGGCTAGCAATCAGCCCCAGCATTTT. It yields the protein CATSDGRGASNQPQHF.

The chain carries TRBV29-1 and TRBJ1-3, with 8 bases matching TRBD1. This CDR3 is 14 amino acids long. Germline V gene sequence: CDR1 SQVTM, CDR2 ANQGSEA. V dropped 6 bases and J dropped 3; count of bases not matched to a gene: 7. The CDR3 sequence: CSVETGGYGNTIYF. The CDR3 DNA sequence: TGCAGCGTGGAAACAGGGGGATATGGAAACACCATATATTTT.

This clone has just a few counts. This sequence joins TRBV6-2 or TRBV6-3 and TRBJ2-3; the match to TRBD2 covers 12 bases. Germline assignment: CDR1 MNHEY and CDR2 SVGEGT. The CDR3 is 17 residues long. J gave up 5 bases and V 4 bases, and 10 bases lay outside the gene matches. The CDR3 is CASSSPSGRGLVDTQYF. CDR3 sequence (DNA): TGTGCCAGCAGTTCGCCTAGCGGGAGGGGCCTGGTAGATACGCAGTATTTT.

This chain links TRBV19 with TRBJ1-5; D remains ambiguous. Germline V gives CDR1 LNHDA, CDR2 SQIVND (reference sequence). The V end was cut by 7 bases, the J end by 1 base, with 14 bases between. The CDR3 runs 15 residues. In DNA form, the CDR3 reads TGTGCCAGTAAGTTAAGTAGTCCCAGCAATCAGCCCCAGCATTTT. Translated, it gives CASKLSSPSNQPQHF.

V is TRBV7-2 and J is TRBJ2-6; D gene uncertain. Deletions cut 3 bases from V and 0 bases from J, with 6 bases between. The V gene's germline CDR1 is SGHTA and CDR2 FQGNSA. This CDR3 has 15 residues. The CDR3 sequence: CASSFRSSGANVLTF. Written as DNA, the CDR3 is TGTGCCAGCAGCTTCAGGAGCTCTGGGGCCAACGTCCTGACTTTC. Filled out from reference TRBV7-2 and TRBJ2-6, the complete variable domain reads GAGVSQSPSNKVTEKGKDVELRCDPISGHTALYWYRQSLGQGLEFLIYFQGNSAPDKSGLPSDRFSAERTGGSVSTLTIQRTQQEDSAVYLCASSFRSSGANVLTFGAGSRLTVL.

This clone was counted a few times. The DNA of the CDR3 is TGTGCCAGCAGTGAAGTTCGAGAGGGTGGCTACACCTTC. This encodes CASSEVREGGYTF. The V and J genes are TRBV2 and TRBJ1-2; D uncertain. The CDR3 length is 13 residues. V gave up 1 base and J gave up 7 bases, with 10 bases separating them. Per the germline V gene, CDR1 is SNHLY and CDR2 is FYNNEI.

This chain connects TRBV27 to TRBJ1-1; tentatively, D is TRBD1 (6 bases). V was pared by 4 bases and J by 1 base, with 10 bases between. The CDR3 runs to 14 residues. Germline V gives CDR1 MNHEY, CDR2 SMNVEV (reference sequence). CDR3 DNA sequence: TGTGCCAGCAGTTCGGACAGCAAGAACACTGAAGCTTTCTTT. The encoded protein is CASSSDSKNTEAFF.

The table lists this clone with a count of one. The chain combines TRBV5-6 with TRBJ1-4; TRBD1 aligns across 8 bases. The CDR3 runs 15 residues. V lost 6 bases and J lost 2; bases outside the gene matches: 6. Germline V gene lookup returns CDR1 SGHDT and CDR2 YYEEEE. CDR3 in amino acids: CASIAQGGTNEKLFF. Here the CDR3 DNA reads TGTGCCAGCATCGCACAGGGGGGGACTAATGAAAAACTGTTTTTT.

V gene TRBV11-1 combines with J gene TRBJ1-6, with unresolved D. CDR3 length: 14 residues. Germline V CDR1 and CDR2: SGHAT, FQDESV (reference sequence). Deletions cut 3 bases from V and 6 bases from J, with 9 bases between. The CDR3 DNA is TGTGCCAGCAGCTTCGGCAGCTCTAATTCACCCCTCCACTTT. It encodes CASSFGSSNSPLHF. Filled out from reference TRBV11-1 and TRBJ1-6, the complete variable domain reads EAEVAQSPRYKITEKSQAVAFWCDPISGHATLYWYRQILGQGPELLVQFQDESVVDDSQLPKDRFSAERLKGVDSTLKIQPAELGDSAMYLCASSFGSSNSPLHFGNGTRLTVT.

This clone was observed a single time. This chain connects TRBV2 to TRBJ1-2; TRBD1 matches 12 bases. Germline CDR1 SNHLY, CDR2 FYNNEI. The CDR3 is 15 residues long. Losses at the gene ends were 7 bases for V and 4 bases for J; bases not matched to a gene: 7. CDR3 coding DNA: TGTGCCAGCAAGACCGGGACAGGGGGCGGCTATGGCTACACCTTC. Translated, it gives CASKTGTGGGYGYTF.

This chain uses TRBV6-5 with TRBJ1-5, with TRBD1 as a possible D gene (5 bases). The V end lost 5 bases, the J end lost 0 bases, and 8 bases lay between the germline ends. The CDR3 runs 14 residues. The germline V gene has CDR1 MNHEY and CDR2 SVGAGI. The CDR3 region is CASSNRYSNQPQHF. CDR3 sequence (DNA): TGTGCCAGCAGTAACAGGTATAGCAATCAGCCCCAGCATTTT.

The V call is TRBV28, the J call TRBJ1-3, with D possibly matching TRBD1 (5 bases). This CDR3 spans 13 amino acids. The germline V gene encodes CDR1 MDHEN and CDR2 SYDVKM. V lost 5 bases and J 5 bases, leaving 10 bases between the germline ends. The chain's CDR3 is CASSRTPRNTIYF. The CDR3 bases are TGTGCCAGCAGTCGGACACCTCGAAACACCATATATTTT.

The rearrangement uses TRBV28 and TRBJ2-7; D not resolved. Germline CDR1 MDHEN, CDR2 SYDVKM. V lost 2 bases to trimming and J lost 6 bases, with 11 bases between them. The CDR3 totals 13 residues. CDR3 loop: CASSLLRYGEQYF. The CDR3 bases are TGTGCCAGCAGTTTACTCAGGTACGGCGAGCAGTACTTC.

The genes are TRBV9 and TRBJ1-1; 7 bases match TRBD1. The CDR3 has 15 amino acids. J was trimmed by 1 base and V by 2 bases; bases with no gene match: 5. Germline CDR1 SGDLS, CDR2 YYNGEE. This CDR3 is CASSVTGRTNTEAFF. The CDR3 nucleotides are TGTGCCAGCAGCGTGACAGGGCGGACGAACACTGAAGCTTTCTTT.

This clone was observed a few times. V usage is TRBV5-1 and J usage is TRBJ1-1; tentative D call: TRBD1 (6 bases). This CDR3 contains 17 residues. Trimming cost V 4 bases and J 1 base, with 20 bases left between them. In germline, CDR1 is SGHRS, CDR2 YFSETQ. The CDR3 bases are TGCGCCAGCAGCGCGGGGGCTCTCGGGCCCAAGAACACTGAAGCTTTCTTT. Its translation: CASSAGALGPKNTEAFF.

Details on this clone: Within the sample, other DNA sequences also encode this same CDR3. The chain recombines TRBV11-2 with TRBJ1-1, with 7 positions matching TRBD1. CDR1 is SGHAT, CDR2 FQNNGV, per germline. The CDR3 sequence is 13 residues long. V lost 3 bases to trimming and J lost 5 bases; unmatched junction nucleotides: 3. The chain's CDR3 is CASSLAGGTEAFF. The CDR3 nucleotides are TGTGCCAGCAGCTTGGCAGGGGGAACTGAAGCTTTCTTT.

The chain has TRBV4-3 and TRBJ1-6, with TRBD1 matching 7 bases. The CDR3 spans 15 residues. Losses at the gene ends were 1 base for V and 10 bases for J; bases not matched to a gene: 7. Germline assignment: CDR1 LGHNA and CDR2 YSLEER. The CDR3 loop reads CASSQGPTGRSPLHF. The CDR3 DNA reads as TGCGCCAGCAGCCAAGGACCGACAGGGAGGTCACCCCTCCACTTT.

This clone was picked up one time. The chain uses TRBV7-9 and TRBJ2-7, with unresolved D. The CDR3 covers 13 residues. Germline lookup yields CDR1 SEHNR and CDR2 FQNEAQ (reference sequence). Trimming stripped 1 base from V and 6 bases from J, with 10 bases between. Here the CDR3 DNA reads TGTGCCAGCAGCTTAGAGGTAGCAGGCGAGCAGTACTTC. This codes for CASSLEVAGEQYF.

The chain recombines TRBV4-1 with TRBJ1-2, with D possibly TRBD1 on 6 matching bases. CDR3 length equals 17 residues. The germline V gene encodes CDR1 MGHRA and CDR2 YSYEKL. Trimming cost V 2 bases and J 4 bases, with 20 bases left between them. DNA of the CDR3: TGCGCCAGCAGCCAACCAACACAGGGAGTATTGGGCTATGGCTACACCTTC. Amino acids: CASSQPTQGVLGYGYTF.

This chain uses TRBV19 with TRBJ1-2, with TRBD1 as a possible D gene (5 bases). This CDR3 has 14 residues. Germline V lookup: CDR1 LNHDA, CDR2 SQIVND (reference sequence). With 2 bases removed from V and 8 bases from J, the gap between germline ends came to 15 bases. DNA of the CDR3: TGTGCCAGTAGTATACTCAACCTCGAGGGGGGCTACACCTTC. Encoded protein: CASSILNLEGGYTF.

This rearrangement joins TRBV12-3 or TRBV12-4 to TRBJ1-2, with 9 nucleotides matching TRBD1. The CDR3 spans 13 residues. V gave up 5 bases and J gave up 5 bases; unmatched junction bases: 3. In DNA form, the CDR3 reads TGTGCCAGCAGTCCAGACAGGGGGTATGGCTACACCTTC. It specifies CASSPDRGYGYTF.